Described below is a single TCR beta chain sequence and its context. What it binds is unknown. CDR1 and CDR2 (germline): MDHEN, SYDVKM. The CDR3 consists of 16 residues. This sample is drawn from a study of cytomegalovirus exposure and HLA in healthy donors. Whole-study results and caveats: The study flagged approximately 180 TCR beta chains as cytomegalovirus-associated. Sequencing likely caused a cluster of highly shared sequence variants.

Those who donated were healthy bone marrow donors. The primer mix had 60 Vbeta and 13 Jbeta primers. Produced via immunoSEQ multiplex PCR; TCRdb's table is partial and in-frame only. This sample has some 91,000 clones, with about 77% found just once. This receptor was identified in a middle-aged man in good health and CMV-seronegative. Sequenced material: PBMCs. The J gene is TRBJ2-5, the V gene TRBV28; D gene ambiguous. With the DNA end fitting TRBJ2-7 better, the J assignment may be wrong. This CDR3 is CASRPIVVPSSYEQYF. Written as DNA, the CDR3 is TGTGCCAGCAGACCTATAGTGGTCCCCTCTTCCTACGAGCAGTACTTC.